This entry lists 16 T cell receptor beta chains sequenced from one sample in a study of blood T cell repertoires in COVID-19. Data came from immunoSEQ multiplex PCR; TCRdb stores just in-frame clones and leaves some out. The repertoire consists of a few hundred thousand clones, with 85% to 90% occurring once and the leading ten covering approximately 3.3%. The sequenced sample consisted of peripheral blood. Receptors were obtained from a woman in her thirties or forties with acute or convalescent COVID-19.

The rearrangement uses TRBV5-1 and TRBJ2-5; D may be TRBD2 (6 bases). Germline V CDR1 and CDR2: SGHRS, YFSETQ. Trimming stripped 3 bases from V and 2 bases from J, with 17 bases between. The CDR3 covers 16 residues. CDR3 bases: TGCGCCAGCAGCTCGGGACTTCTGGGGCATCAAGAGACCCAGTACTTC. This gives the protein CASSSGLLGHQETQYF.

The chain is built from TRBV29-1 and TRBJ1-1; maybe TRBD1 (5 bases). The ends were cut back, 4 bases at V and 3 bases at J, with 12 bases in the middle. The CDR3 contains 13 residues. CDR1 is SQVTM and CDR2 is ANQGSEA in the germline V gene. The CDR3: CSVGGGLDTEAFF. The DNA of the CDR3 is TGCAGCGTTGGGGGGGGTCTGGACACTGAAGCTTTCTTT.

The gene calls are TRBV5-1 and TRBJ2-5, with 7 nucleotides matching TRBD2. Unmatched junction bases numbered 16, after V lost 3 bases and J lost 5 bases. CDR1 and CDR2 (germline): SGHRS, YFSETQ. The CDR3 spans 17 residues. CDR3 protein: CASSWLGKRGLFETQYF. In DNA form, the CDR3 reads TGCGCCAGCAGCTGGCTAGGGAAGCGGGGCCTCTTTGAGACCCAGTACTTC.

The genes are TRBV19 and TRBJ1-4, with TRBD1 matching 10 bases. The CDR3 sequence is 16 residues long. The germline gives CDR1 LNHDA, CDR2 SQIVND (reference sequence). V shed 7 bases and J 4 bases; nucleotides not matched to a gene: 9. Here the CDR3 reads CASTDVRDRGNEKLFF. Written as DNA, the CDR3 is TGTGCCAGTACTGATGTACGGGACAGGGGTAATGAAAAACTGTTTTTT.

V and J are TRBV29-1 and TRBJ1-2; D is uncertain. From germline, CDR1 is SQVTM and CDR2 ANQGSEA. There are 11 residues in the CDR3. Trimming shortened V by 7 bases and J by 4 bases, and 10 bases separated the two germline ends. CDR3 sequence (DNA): TGCAGCGCGGTAGCGGGCTATGGCTACACCTTC. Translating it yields CSAVAGYGYTF.

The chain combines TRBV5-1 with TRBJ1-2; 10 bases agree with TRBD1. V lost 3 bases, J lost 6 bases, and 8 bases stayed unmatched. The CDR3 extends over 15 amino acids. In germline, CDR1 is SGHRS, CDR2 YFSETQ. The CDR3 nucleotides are TGCGCCAGCAGCTGGACAGGGGGATTCCCGAATGGCTACACCTTC. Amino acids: CASSWTGGFPNGYTF.

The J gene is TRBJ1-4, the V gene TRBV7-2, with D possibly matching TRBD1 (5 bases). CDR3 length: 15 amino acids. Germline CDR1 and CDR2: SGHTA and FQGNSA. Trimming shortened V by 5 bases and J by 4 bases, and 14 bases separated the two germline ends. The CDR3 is CASSRQQANNEKLFF. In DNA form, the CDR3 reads TGTGCCAGCAGCAGACAACAGGCCAATAATGAAAAACTGTTTTTT. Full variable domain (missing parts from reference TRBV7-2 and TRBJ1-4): GAGVSQSPSNKVTEKGKDVELRCDPISGHTALYWYRQSLGQGLEFLIYFQGNSAPDKSGLPSDRFSAERTGGSVSTLTIQRTQQEDSAVYLCASSRQQANNEKLFFGSGTQLSVL.

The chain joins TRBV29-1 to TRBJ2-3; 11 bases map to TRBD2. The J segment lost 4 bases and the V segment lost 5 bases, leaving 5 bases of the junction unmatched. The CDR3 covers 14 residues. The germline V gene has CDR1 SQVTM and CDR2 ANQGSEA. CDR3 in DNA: TGCAGCGTTAGTAGTAGCGGGGGGGCAGATACGCAGTATTTT. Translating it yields CSVSSSGGADTQYF.

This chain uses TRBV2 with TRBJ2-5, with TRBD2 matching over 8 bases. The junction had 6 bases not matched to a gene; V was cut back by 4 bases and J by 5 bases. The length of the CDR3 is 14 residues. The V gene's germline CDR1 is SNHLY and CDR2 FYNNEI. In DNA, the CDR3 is TGTGCCAGCAGTGGGGGACTAGGGCGCGAGACCCAGTACTTC. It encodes CASSGGLGRETQYF.

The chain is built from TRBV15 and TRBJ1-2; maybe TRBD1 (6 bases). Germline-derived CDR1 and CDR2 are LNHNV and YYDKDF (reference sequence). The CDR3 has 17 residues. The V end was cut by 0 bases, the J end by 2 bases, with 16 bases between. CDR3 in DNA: TGTGCCACCAGCAGAGAGAGAAACAGGGAGAGCAACTATGGCTACACCTTC. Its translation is CATSRERNRESNYGYTF.

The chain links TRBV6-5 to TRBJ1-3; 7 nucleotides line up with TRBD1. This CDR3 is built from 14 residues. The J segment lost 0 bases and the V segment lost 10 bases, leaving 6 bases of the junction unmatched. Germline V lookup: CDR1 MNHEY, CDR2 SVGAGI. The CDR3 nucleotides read TGTGCCACCCAGACAGGGAGCTCTGGAAACACCATATATTTT. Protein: CATQTGSSGNTIYF.

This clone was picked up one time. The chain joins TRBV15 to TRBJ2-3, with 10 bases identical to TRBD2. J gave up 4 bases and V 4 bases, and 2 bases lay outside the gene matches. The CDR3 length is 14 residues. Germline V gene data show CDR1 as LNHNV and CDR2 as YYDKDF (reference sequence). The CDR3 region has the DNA TGTGCCACCAGCACTAGCGGGGGTGCAGATACGCAGTATTTT. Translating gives CATSTSGGADTQYF.

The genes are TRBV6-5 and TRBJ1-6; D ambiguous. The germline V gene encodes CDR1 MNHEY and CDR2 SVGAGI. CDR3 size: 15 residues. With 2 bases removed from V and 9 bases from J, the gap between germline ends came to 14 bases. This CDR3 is CASSYTGGLISPLHF. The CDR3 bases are TGTGCCAGCAGTTACACTGGCGGGCTCATTTCACCCCTCCACTTT.

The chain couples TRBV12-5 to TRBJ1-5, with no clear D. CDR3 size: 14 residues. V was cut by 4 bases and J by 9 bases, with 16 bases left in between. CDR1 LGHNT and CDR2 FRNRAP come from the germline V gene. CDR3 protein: CASGSDSGLRPQHF. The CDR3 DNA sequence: TGTGCTAGTGGTTCGGACTCGGGATTGAGGCCCCAGCATTTT.

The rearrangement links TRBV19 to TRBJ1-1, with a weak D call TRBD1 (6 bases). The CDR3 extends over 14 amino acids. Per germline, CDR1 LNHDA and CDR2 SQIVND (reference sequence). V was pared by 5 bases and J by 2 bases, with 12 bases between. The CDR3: CASSPGVYNTEAFF. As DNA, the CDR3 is TGTGCCAGTAGTCCAGGGGTCTACAACACTGAAGCTTTCTTT.

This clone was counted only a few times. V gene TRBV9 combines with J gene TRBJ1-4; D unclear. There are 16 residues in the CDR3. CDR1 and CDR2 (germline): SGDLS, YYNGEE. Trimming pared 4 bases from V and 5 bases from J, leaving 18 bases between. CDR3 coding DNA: TGTGCCAGCAGCCCACGTCATTCGGGTGGAAATGAAAAACTGTTTTTT. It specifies CASSPRHSGGNEKLFF.